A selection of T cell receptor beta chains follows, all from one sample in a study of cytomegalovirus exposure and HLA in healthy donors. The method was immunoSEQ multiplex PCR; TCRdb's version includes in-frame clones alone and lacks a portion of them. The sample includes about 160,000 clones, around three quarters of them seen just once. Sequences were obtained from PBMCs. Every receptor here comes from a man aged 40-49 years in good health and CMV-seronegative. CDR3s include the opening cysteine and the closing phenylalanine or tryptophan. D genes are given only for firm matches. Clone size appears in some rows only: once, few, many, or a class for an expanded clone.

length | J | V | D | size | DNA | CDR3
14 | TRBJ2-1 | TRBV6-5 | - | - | TGTGCCAGCAGTTATGGAGGGACGTACAATGAGCAGTTCTTC | CASSYGGTYNEQFF
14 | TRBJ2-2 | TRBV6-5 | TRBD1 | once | TGTGCCAGCAGGACAGGGCTTTCCACCGGGGAGCTGTTTTTT | CASRTGLSTGELFF
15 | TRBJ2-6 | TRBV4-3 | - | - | TGCGCCAGCAGCCAAGGGGCAGCTGGGGCCAACGTCCTGACTTTC | CASSQGAAGANVLTF
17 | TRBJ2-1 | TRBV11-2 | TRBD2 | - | TGTGCCAGCAGCCCACGGGGCGGGACTAGATCGTTGAATGAGCAGTTCTTC | CASSPRGGTRSLNEQFF
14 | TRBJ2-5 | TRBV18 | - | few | TGTGCCAGCGCAGACCCAACGCAAGGGGGGACCCAGTACTTC | CASADPTQGGTQYF
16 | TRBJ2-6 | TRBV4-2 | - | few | TGTGCCAGCAGCCAAGAGGGGCGTTCTGGGGCCAACGTCCTGACTTTC | CASSQEGRSGANVLTF
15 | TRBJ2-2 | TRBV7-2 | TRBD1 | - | TGTGCCAGCAGCTACAAGGGGGCTCACACCGGGGAGCTGTTTTTT | CASSYKGAHTGELFF
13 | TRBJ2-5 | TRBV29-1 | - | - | TGCAGCGTGAGTGGAGGGCCGGTAGAGACCCAGTACTTC | CSVSGGPVETQYF
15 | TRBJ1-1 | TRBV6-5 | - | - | TGTGCCAGCAGTTTGGGACTCTACCTGGAAACTGAAGCTTTCTTT | CASSLGLYLETEAFF
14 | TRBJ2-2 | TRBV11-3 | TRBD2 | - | TGTGCCAGCTCAACTAGCGGGAGTGTCGGGGAGCTGTTTTTT | CASSTSGSVGELFF
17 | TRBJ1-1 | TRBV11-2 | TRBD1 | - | TGTGCCAGCAGCCGAGGACAGGGGGCGATTCTGAACACTGAAGCTTTCTTT | CASSRGQGAILNTEAFF
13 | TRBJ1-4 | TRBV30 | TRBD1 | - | TGTGCCTGGAGTTCTACAGGGGATGAAAAACTGTTTTTT | CAWSSTGDEKLFF
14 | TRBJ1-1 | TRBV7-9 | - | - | TGTTCCAGCAGCTCGGGGGTTGTGAACACTGAAGCTTTCTTT | CSSSSGVVNTEAFF
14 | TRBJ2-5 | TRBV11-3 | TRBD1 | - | TGTGCCAGCAGCCCGGACAGGGGGCGGGAGACCCAGTACTTC | CASSPDRGRETQYF
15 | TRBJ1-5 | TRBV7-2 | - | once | TGTGCCAGCACGACAAGGACGGGGGGCGATCAGCCCCAGCATTTT | CASTTRTGGDQPQHF
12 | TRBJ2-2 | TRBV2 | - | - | TGTGCCAGCAGGGGAGGGGGCGGGGAGCTGTTTTTT | CASRGGGGELFF
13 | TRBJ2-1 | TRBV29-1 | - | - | TGCAGCGTCAGGCCAGTCGGCGTCAATGAGCAGTTCTTC | CSVRPVGVNEQFF
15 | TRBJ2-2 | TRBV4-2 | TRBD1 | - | TGTGCCAGCAGCCAAGACAGGGGGCGAACCGGGGAGCTGTTTTTT | CASSQDRGRTGELFF
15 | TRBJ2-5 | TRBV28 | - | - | TGTGCCAGCAGTTTATCTGCAGGGCTGGAAGAGACCCAGTACTTC | CASSLSAGLEETQYF
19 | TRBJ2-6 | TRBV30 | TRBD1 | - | TGTGCCTGGAGTCCACAGGGGGCCCCTACCCTAGGGGGGGCCAACGGCCTGACTTTC | CAWSPQGAPTLGGANGLTF
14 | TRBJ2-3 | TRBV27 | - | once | TGTGCCAGCAGCCGTATCAGCGCGGGAGATACGCAGTATTTT | CASSRISAGDTQYF
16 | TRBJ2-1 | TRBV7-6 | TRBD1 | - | TGTGCCAGCAGCTTGGCCGGGACAGGGGTCTACAATGAGCAGTTCTTC | CASSLAGTGVYNEQFF
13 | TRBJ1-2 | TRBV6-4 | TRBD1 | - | TGTGCCAGCAGTGCCGGGGACAGCTATGGCTACACCTTC | CASSAGDSYGYTF
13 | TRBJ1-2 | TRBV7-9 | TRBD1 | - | TGTGCCAGCAGCTTCGACAGGGACTATGGCTACACCTTC | CASSFDRDYGYTF
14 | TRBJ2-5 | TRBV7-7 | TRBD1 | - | TGTGCTAGCAGCTTGGACAGGGATGGTGAGACCCAGTACTTC | CASSLDRDGETQYF
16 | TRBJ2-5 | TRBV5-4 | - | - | TGTGCCAGCAGCCAGGGCAGGGGTCTGTCCCAAGAGACCCAGTACTTC | CASSQGRGLSQETQYF
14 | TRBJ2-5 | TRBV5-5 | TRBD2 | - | TGTGCCAGCAGCCCCTGGACTAGCGGACAGACCCAGTACTTC | CASSPWTSGQTQYF
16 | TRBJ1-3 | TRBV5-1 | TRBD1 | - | TGCGCCAGCAGCCCCACCGGGACAGGGGTCGGAAACACCATATATTTT | CASSPTGTGVGNTIYF
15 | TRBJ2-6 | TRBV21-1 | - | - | TGTGCCAGCTTCGGAAGGACAACTGGGGCCAACGTCCTGACTTTC | CASFGRTTGANVLTF
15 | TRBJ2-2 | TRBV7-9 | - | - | TGTGCCAGCAGGTCCAGCGGGTCCAACACCGGGGAGCTGTTTTTT | CASRSSGSNTGELFF
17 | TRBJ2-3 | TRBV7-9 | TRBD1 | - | TGTGCCAGCAGCTTAGCCACCGGGACAGGGGTAACAGATACGCAGTATTTT | CASSLATGTGVTDTQYF
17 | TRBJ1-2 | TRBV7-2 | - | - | TGTGCCAGCAGCTTAGAGGGGCGGGGGGGGGCCAACTATGGCTACACCTTC | CASSLEGRGGANYGYTF
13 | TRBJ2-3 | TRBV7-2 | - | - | TGTGCCAGCAGCCGGACTAGCACAGATACGCAGTATTTT | CASSRTSTDTQYF
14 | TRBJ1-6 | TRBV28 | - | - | TGTGCCAGCAGTTTGAGGCAGAGGTATTCACCCCTCCACTTT | CASSLRQRYSPLHF
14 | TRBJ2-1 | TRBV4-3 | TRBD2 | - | TGCGCCAGCAGCCAGACTAGCGGGAGCAGTGAGCAGTTCTTC | CASSQTSGSSEQFF
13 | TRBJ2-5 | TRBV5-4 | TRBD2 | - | TGTGCCAACAGCTTGGTCGGGAGGGGGACCCAGTACTTC | CANSLVGRGTQYF
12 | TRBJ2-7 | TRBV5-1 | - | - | TGCGCCAGCAGCTTGGTGAGCCACGAGCAGTACTTC | CASSLVSHEQYF
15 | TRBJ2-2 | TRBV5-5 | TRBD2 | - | TGTGCCAGCAGCCGACGGACTAGCGGCACCGGGGAGCTGTTTTTT | CASSRRTSGTGELFF
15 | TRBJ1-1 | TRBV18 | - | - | TGTGCCAGCTCACCCATGACAATCGAAGGCACTGAAGCTTTCTTT | CASSPMTIEGTEAFF
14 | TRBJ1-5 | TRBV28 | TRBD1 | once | TGTGCCAGCAGTCGAGGACAGGGGGTTCAGCCCCAGCATTTT | CASSRGQGVQPQHF
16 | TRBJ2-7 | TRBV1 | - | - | TGCACCAGCAGCCAAGTTCGAGGGAGGCACTCCTACGAGCAGTACTTC | CTSSQVRGRHSYEQYF
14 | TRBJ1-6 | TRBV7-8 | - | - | TGTGCCAGCAGCTCGACAGGAAATAATTCACCCCTCCACTTT | CASSSTGNNSPLHF
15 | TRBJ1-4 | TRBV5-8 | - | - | TGTGCCAGCAGCTTGGGCGCGGGGAGTAATGAAAAACTGTTTTTT | CASSLGAGSNEKLFF
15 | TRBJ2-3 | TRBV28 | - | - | TGTGCCAGCAGTATCTCCAGCGGGCTCACAGATACGCAGTATTTT | CASSISSGLTDTQYF
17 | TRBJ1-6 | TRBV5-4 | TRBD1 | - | TGTGCCAGCAGCCGACCGGGACAGGGCTCCTATAATTCACCCCTCCACTTT | CASSRPGQGSYNSPLHF
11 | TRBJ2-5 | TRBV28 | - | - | TGTGCCACCTCCTCGGAAGAGACCCAGTACTTC | CATSSEETQYF
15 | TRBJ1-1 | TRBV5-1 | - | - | TGCGCCAGCAGCTTCGGCAGCGGAATGGACACTGAAGCTTTCTTT | CASSFGSGMDTEAFF
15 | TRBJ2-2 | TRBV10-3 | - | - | TGTGCCATCAGTGATTTTTCCGGGAACACCGGGGAGCTGTTTTTT | CAISDFSGNTGELFF
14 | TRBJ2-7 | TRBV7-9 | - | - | TGTGCCAGCAGCTTGGGGGGGGCCTCCTACGAGCAGTACTTC | CASSLGGASYEQYF
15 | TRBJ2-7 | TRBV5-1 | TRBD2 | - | TGCGCCAGCAGCTTGGGTAGCGGGAGCTCGTGGGAGCAGTACTTC | CASSLGSGSSWEQYF